These 31 T cell receptor beta chains came from one sample sequenced in a study of regulatory T cells in long-lasting Graves disease. Arm-PCR of CDR3 regions and iRepertoire HTBI primers were used to build TCR beta libraries. MiXCR, run by TCRdb on the multiplex PCR reads, gives a single entry per CDR3 protein. Of a few hundred thousand distinct CDR3 sequences detected, 11% to 15% appear once; the ten largest clones hold around a sixth. The time point was: newly diagnosed GD, antithyroid drugs for less than 3 months. PBMC RNA was the source of the TCR library. This sample also belongs to another study, concerning T cells in Graves' hyperthyroidism and ophthalmopathy.

The sample in question was peripheral blood mononuclear cells (PBMCs), obtained at new diagnosis, from a patient treated with antithyroid drugs. These receptors were obtained from a woman aged 45-59 years with Graves disease.

This clonotype showed up many times. The rearrangement joins TRBV10-1 to TRBJ2-2; 12 bases align to TRBD2. The CDR3 is 16 amino acids. Losses at the gene ends were 3 bases for V and 6 bases for J; bases not matched to a gene: 5. CDR1 is WNHNN and CDR2 is SYGVQD in the germline V gene (reference sequence). This CDR3 reads CASSDNLAGGPGELFF. In DNA form, the CDR3 reads TGCGCCAGCAGTGATAACCTAGCGGGAGGGCCCGGGGAGCTGTTTTTT.

The V call is TRBV18, the J call TRBJ1-1, with 9 bases aligning to TRBD1. Germline CDR1 is KGHSH and CDR2 is LQKENI. This CDR3 region has 14 residues. The junction had 7 bases not matched to a gene; V was cut back by 4 bases and J by 7 bases. The CDR3 coding sequence is TGTGCCAGCTCACGCTCGGGACAGGGAAGTGAAGCTTTCTTT. It encodes CASSRSGQGSEAFF. Using reference TRBV18 and TRBJ1-1 for the parts outside the CDR3, the full variable domain is NAGVMQNPRHLVRRRGQEARLRCSPMKGHSHVYWYRQLPEEGLKFMVYLQKENIIDESGMPKERFSAEFPKEGPSILRIQQVVRGDSAAYFCASSRSGQGSEAFFGQGTRLTVV.

CDR3 coding DNA: TGCAGTGCTACTCAGGGACAGGGGGCAAAAGGAAACACCATATATTTT. It yields the protein CSATQGQGAKGNTIYF. This chain joins TRBV20-1 and TRBJ1-3; 12 bases fit TRBD1. Germline V gene sequence: CDR1 DFQATT, CDR2 SNEGSKA (reference sequence). With 4 bases clipped from V and 4 bases from J, the junction kept 8 bases outside the gene matches. This CDR3 spans 16 amino acids.

A few counts support this clonotype. The chain joins TRBV6-4 to TRBJ1-2; D not certain. The CDR3 runs 13 residues. Trimming removed 3 bases from V and 1 base from J, with 6 bases in between. CDR1 is MRHNA and CDR2 is SNTAGT in the germline V gene. The CDR3 nucleotides are TGTGCCAGCAGTGAAACCGGTAACTATGGCTACACCTTC. Its translation is CASSETGNYGYTF.

This clonotype appeared many times. V gene TRBV28 combines with J gene TRBJ2-7; TRBD1 aligns across 11 bases. The CDR3 has 14 residues. CDR1 is MDHEN, CDR2 SYDVKM, per germline. V dropped 2 bases and J dropped 6; count of bases not matched to a gene: 3. The CDR3 DNA sequence: TGTGCCAGCAGTTTAGGGACAGGGGGACCCGAGCAGTACTTC. Encoded protein: CASSLGTGGPEQYF.

In its sample, this clonotype was seen many times. V is TRBV6-1 and J is TRBJ2-6, with D maybe TRBD1 (5 bases). Between the trimmed V and J ends, which lost 5 bases and 0 bases, there was a span of 14 bases. The CDR3 is made up of 17 amino acids. Germline CDR1 reads MNHNS; CDR2 reads SASEGT. In DNA form, the CDR3 reads TGTGCCAGCAGTCCCAGGCTCCAGGGCTCTGGGGCCAACGTCCTGACTTTC. It translates to CASSPRLQGSGANVLTF.

Regarding this clonotype: This sequence is one base from a far larger clone and is likely a read error. This chain joins TRBV27 and TRBJ1-1, with 8 nucleotides matching TRBD1. CDR1 is MNHEY and CDR2 is SMNVEV in the germline V gene (reference sequence). This CDR3 contains 16 residues. The CDR3 region is CASSERGQGMNTGAFF. The CDR3 nucleotides are TGTGCCAGCAGTGAAAGAGGACAGGGCATGAACACTGGAGCTTTCTTT.

This clonotype was picked up many times. V and J are TRBV28 and TRBJ2-2, with D perhaps TRBD2 (5 bases). The CDR3 spans 16 residues. CDR1 and CDR2 from the germline V gene are MDHEN and SYDVKM. Trimming pared 5 bases from V and 6 bases from J, leaving 19 bases between. CDR3 sequence (DNA): TGTGCCAGCAGTCTAAAGCCCCCTTCGGGGTCCGGGGAGCTGTTTTTT. Translation gives CASSLKPPSGSGELFF.

This clonotype was picked up many times. The CDR3 sequence: CASSLGGLAAIKNIQYF. In nucleotides, the CDR3 is TGTGCCAGCAGCTTAGGTGGACTAGCGGCGATCAAAAACATTCAGTACTTC. The genes are TRBV11-2 and TRBJ2-4; 10 positions agree with TRBD2. CDR3 length: 17 residues. The V gene end was trimmed by 1 base and the J gene end by 3 bases; junction bases not matched to a gene: 6. Per germline, CDR1 SGHAT and CDR2 FQNNGV.

Comments on this clonotype: A much larger clone lies a single base off, so this may be a read error. The chain has TRBV11-2 and TRBJ2-1, with D maybe TRBD2 (7 bases). The ends were cut back, 5 bases at V and 6 bases at J, with 26 bases in the middle. Germline V gene data show CDR1 as SGHAT and CDR2 as FQNNGV. This CDR3 has 18 residues. CDR3 in amino acids: CASSGKKGGGSLFNEQFF. CDR3 in DNA: TGTGCCAGCAGCGGAAAAAAGGGGGGAGGGTCTTTATTCAATGAGCAGTTCTTC.

This clonotype was seen only a few times. The V and J genes are TRBV5-5 and TRBJ2-7; the D gene could be TRBD1 or TRBD2 (5 bases each). The V end lost 2 bases, the J end lost 0 bases, and 9 bases lay between the germline ends. This CDR3 contains 14 residues. Per germline, CDR1 SGHKS and CDR2 YYEKEE (reference sequence). CDR3 amino acids: CASSFGTDSYEQYF. The DNA of the CDR3 is TGTGCCAGCAGCTTTGGGACGGACTCCTACGAGCAGTACTTC.

The CDR3 loop reads CATSLGGEQFF. In DNA, the CDR3 is TGTGCCACCAGTCTGGGGGGTGAGCAGTTCTTC. The chain recombines TRBV24-1 with TRBJ2-1, with D possibly TRBD2 on 6 matching bases. Trimming cost V 6 bases and J 9 bases, with 8 bases left between them. The CDR3 contains 11 residues. Germline values: CDR1 KGHDR, CDR2 SFDVKD.

The chain employs TRBV28 and TRBJ1-2; possible D gene TRBD1, 5 bases. The CDR3 sequence is 15 residues long. V lost 6 bases to trimming and J lost 5 bases, with 19 bases between them. Germline V CDR1 and CDR2: MDHEN, SYDVKM. Here the CDR3 reads CASRPGELRGYGYTF. CDR3 sequence (DNA): TGTGCCAGCAGGCCGGGGGAACTTCGTGGGTATGGCTACACCTTC.

V usage is TRBV3-1 and J usage is TRBJ1-5; possible D gene TRBD1, 5 bases. The V gene lost 4 bases and the J gene lost 0 bases, with 10 bases spanning the gap. Germline CDR1 and CDR2: LGHDT and YNNKEL (reference sequence). The CDR3 loop spans 15 amino acids. The CDR3 bases are TGTGCCAGCAGCCTTGGGACCGCTAGCAATCAGCCCCAGCATTTT. It encodes CASSLGTASNQPQHF.

This clonotype was seen at least ten times. The chain recombines TRBV28 with TRBJ1-5; D gene unclear. This CDR3 region has 14 residues. From germline, CDR1 is MDHEN and CDR2 SYDVKM. V was trimmed by 7 bases and J by 3 bases, leaving 13 bases between them. The CDR3 reads CASTPTGFNQPQHF. In nucleotides, the CDR3 is TGTGCCAGCACCCCCACGGGATTCAATCAGCCCCAGCATTTT. The full variable domain, rest sourced from reference TRBV28 and TRBJ1-5, is DVKVTQSSRYLVKRTGEKVFLECVQDMDHENMFWYRQDPGLGLRLIYFSYDVKMKEKGDIPEGYSVSREKKERFSLILESASTNQTSMYLCASTPTGFNQPQHFGDGTRLSIL.

Worth noting for this clonotype: A single base separates this from a much larger clone, so it may be a read error. J is TRBJ2-7 and V is TRBV7-3; 7 bases map to TRBD1. Germline assignment: CDR1 SGHTA and CDR2 FQGTGA. The CDR3 sequence is 15 residues long. V trimming: 5 bases; J trimming: 0 bases; junction bases outside the gene matches: 7. The chain's CDR3 is CASSPGTAHSYEQYF. The CDR3 DNA follows: TGTGCCAGCAGCCCCGGGACAGCCCACTCCTACGAGCAGTACTTC.

Of note for this clonotype: The conserved closing phenylalanine or tryptophan is absent in this CDR3, likely reflecting a read error. The chain links TRBV28 to TRBJ2-7; tentative D call: TRBD2 (6 bases). This CDR3 comprises 10 residues. The V end lost 8 bases, the J end lost 7 bases, and 9 bases lay between the germline ends. CDR1 MDHEN and CDR2 SYDVKM come from the germline V gene. CDR3 protein: CASRGSEQYL. CDR3 coding DNA: TGTGCCAGCCGGGGGTCTGAGCAGTACCTC.

This clonotype was recorded many times. The gene calls are TRBV29-1 and TRBJ2-4; D may be TRBD2 (5 bases). Germline CDR1 is SQVTM and CDR2 is ANQGSEA. The CDR3 covers 14 residues. V lost 4 bases and J 0 bases, leaving 10 bases between the germline ends. CDR3 sequence: CSVAGGRAKNIQYF. CDR3 bases: TGCAGCGTTGCAGGAGGTCGAGCCAAAAACATTCAGTACTTC.

The chain carries TRBV6-1 and TRBJ2-3; perhaps D is TRBD1 or TRBD2 (7 bases each). V was cut by 4 bases and J by 2 bases, with 16 bases left in between. Per the germline V gene, CDR1 is MNHNS and CDR2 is SASEGT. The CDR3 totals 16 residues. The CDR3 sequence is CASSAPGGGDTDTQYF. DNA of the CDR3: TGTGCCAGCAGTGCTCCAGGGGGGGGTGACACAGATACGCAGTATTTT.

This clonotype was recorded at least ten times. The chain has TRBV28 and TRBJ1-2; D gene uncertain. Trimming removed 5 bases from V and 2 bases from J, with 15 bases in between. Germline loops: CDR1 MDHEN, CDR2 SYDVKM. The CDR3 sequence is 15 residues long. CDR3 sequence (DNA): TGTGCCAGCAGTATCGACCAAATAGTAAACTATGGCTACACCTTC. This gives the protein CASSIDQIVNYGYTF.

In its sample, this clonotype was seen a few times. J is TRBJ2-3 and V is TRBV5-1, with D unclear. Germline CDR1 SGHRS, CDR2 YFSETQ. The CDR3 length is 17 residues. Trimming took off 4 bases at V and 6 bases at J, with 24 bases between the two ends. The CDR3 nucleotides are TGCGCCAGCAGCCAAGATGACGGCCCATCGAGGTCGGATACGCAGTATTTT. It translates to CASSQDDGPSRSDTQYF.

CDR3 loop: CASSTAQETQYF. CDR3 DNA sequence: TGTGCCAGCTCGACAGCTCAAGAGACCCAGTACTTC. This rearrangement joins TRBV25-1 to TRBJ2-5, with a tentative D call TRBD1 (5 bases). Per the germline V gene, CDR1 is MGHDK and CDR2 is SYGVNS. V was shortened by 8 bases and J by 2 bases, with 9 bases between the two germline ends. The CDR3 has 12 amino acids.

The V and J genes are TRBV11-2 and TRBJ2-3; D gene ambiguous. CDR1 and CDR2 (germline): SGHAT, FQNNGV. V shed 1 base and J shed 3 bases, with 11 bases lying between them. There are 15 residues in the CDR3. This CDR3 reads CASSLGDIWTDTQYF. CDR3 in DNA: TGTGCCAGCAGCTTAGGGGATATTTGGACAGATACGCAGTATTTT.

The chain couples TRBV20-1 to TRBJ1-6; a weak D match, TRBD1 (5 bases). This CDR3 region has 16 residues. Trimming pared 3 bases from V and 7 bases from J, leaving 19 bases between. The V gene's germline CDR1 is DFQATT and CDR2 SNEGSKA (reference sequence). CDR3 DNA sequence: TGCAGTGCTAGGTCTTTGGCGACAGCCGCCAATTCACCCCTCCACTTT. It codes for CSARSLATAANSPLHF.

This clonotype has ten or more counts. The chain couples TRBV19 to TRBJ2-1; 7 bases are shared with TRBD2. V lost 4 bases to trimming and J lost 7 bases; unmatched junction nucleotides: 10. Germline V CDR1 and CDR2: LNHDA, SQIVND (reference sequence). The CDR3 covers 15 residues. DNA of the CDR3: TGTGCCAGTAGTACGGCGGGACTACCAGTAAATGAGCAGTTCTTC. Residues: CASSTAGLPVNEQFF.

In its sample, this clonotype was seen many times. This chain links TRBV28 with TRBJ1-6; D is unclear. Germline CDR1 reads MDHEN; CDR2 reads SYDVKM. This CDR3 contains 14 residues. Deletions cut 10 bases from V and 4 bases from J, with 14 bases between. CDR3 DNA: TGTGCCACCGTCCCTCCAGGATATAATTCACCCCTCCACTTT. Amino acids: CATVPPGYNSPLHF.

This clonotype has more than one count but fewer than ten. The chain employs TRBV2 and TRBJ2-6; D tentatively reads TRBD1 or TRBD2 (6 bases each). V dropped 4 bases and J dropped 0 bases, with 16 bases sitting between them. Germline CDR1 SNHLY, CDR2 FYNNEI. CDR3 length: 18 residues. CDR3 in amino acids: CASSGMGGLYSGANVLTF. CDR3 in DNA: TGTGCCAGCAGTGGGATGGGGGGCCTTTACTCTGGGGCCAACGTCCTGACTTTC.

This clonotype showed up just a few times. The chain recombines TRBV12-3 or TRBV12-4 with TRBJ1-6; D remains unclear. V was clipped by 1 base and J by 8 bases, with 12 bases between them. The CDR3 is made up of 15 amino acids. In DNA form, the CDR3 reads TGTGCCAGCAGTTTAGGTTCTCCCTGGGATTCACCCCTCCACTTT. As protein: CASSLGSPWDSPLHF.

The chain joins TRBV9 to TRBJ2-6; TRBD1 might be the D (5 bases). Trimming pared 2 bases from V and 4 bases from J, leaving 13 bases between. The germline gives CDR1 SGDLS, CDR2 YYNGEE. CDR3 size: 16 residues. The chain's CDR3 is CASSVDTGFGANVLTF. The CDR3 DNA reads as TGTGCCAGCAGCGTTGATACAGGTTTCGGGGCCAACGTCCTGACTTTC.

The gene calls are TRBV20-1 and TRBJ2-7; unclear D gene. This CDR3 is 13 amino acids long. Per germline, CDR1 DFQATT and CDR2 SNEGSKA (reference sequence). V shed 3 bases and J shed 2 bases, with 11 bases lying between them. CDR3 amino acids: CSARPRSAYEQYF. The CDR3 DNA follows: TGCAGTGCTAGGCCCAGGTCAGCCTACGAGCAGTACTTC.

This clonotype occurred a few times. The chain carries TRBV30 and TRBJ2-1; 11 bases match TRBD2. The V gene's germline CDR1 is GTSNPN and CDR2 SVGIG (reference sequence). V gave up 3 bases and J gave up 7 bases; unmatched junction bases: 14. This CDR3 is built from 17 residues. The CDR3 region is CAWSLLGLAGGRNEQFF. CDR3 coding DNA: TGTGCCTGGAGCCTCCTCGGCCTAGCGGGAGGTCGGAATGAGCAGTTCTTC.